These T cell receptor beta chains were read from a single sample in a study of shared clonotypes between healthy human individuals. Produced via immunoSEQ multiplex PCR; TCRdb's table is partial and in-frame only. The table lists over 2 million clones, roughly 95% of them singletons. Sample: naive CD8+ T cells sorted from blood. Every receptor here comes from a man aged 18-30 years in good health. The CDR3 runs from the conserved cysteine through the conserved F or W. A D gene is named only where the DNA matches it firmly. Expanded clones are given a class, and other clones once, few, many or no size at all.

TRBV28	-	TRBJ2-7	-	TGTGCCAGCAGTTTGTCCGAGGGAACGCACGAGCAGTACTTC	CASSLSEGTHEQYF
TRBV13	few	TRBJ2-7	-	TGTGCCAGCAGCTTAAGAGGATACGAGCAGTACTTC	CASSLRGYEQYF
TRBV5-6	-	TRBJ2-5	-	TGTGCCAGCAGCTTGATTTATCGGGAGTTGATAGAGACCCAGTACTTC	CASSLIYRELIETQYF
TRBV14	-	TRBJ2-7	TRBD1	TGTGCCAGCAGCCAAGATCCCGGACAGGGGACCTACGAGCAGTACTTC	CASSQDPGQGTYEQYF
TRBV7-9	once	TRBJ2-2	-	TGTGCCAGCAGCTTAGTTCTTCCCGGGGAGCTGTTTTTT	CASSLVLPGELFF
TRBV2	-	TRBJ1-2	-	TGTGCCAGCAGTGAGTACAGGGCCGATGGCTACACCTTC	CASSEYRADGYTF
TRBV18	-	TRBJ2-7	-	TGTGCCAGCTCACCGTTAGGGGACGGATCCTACGAGCAGTACTTC	CASSPLGDGSYEQYF
TRBV25-1	-	TRBJ1-4	-	TGTGCCAGCAGTGAATACGATGAAAAACTGTTTTTT	CASSEYDEKLFF
TRBV27	-	TRBJ2-3	-	TGTGCCAGCAGTCTATTAAGGGGCGAGAGCACAGATACGCAGTATTTT	CASSLLRGESTDTQYF
TRBV13	-	TRBJ2-1	-	TGTGCCAGCAGCACCCCTGGGGGGGCACCATTCTTC	CASSTPGGAPFF
TRBV27	-	TRBJ2-7	-	TGTGCCAGCAGCCTCGGGGCCGGGACAAGGGCCTACGAGCAGTACTTC	CASSLGAGTRAYEQYF
TRBV27	-	TRBJ1-6	-	TGTGCCAGCAGTTTTGGGGGGGCGGATTCACCCCTCCACTTT	CASSFGGADSPLHF
TRBV2	-	TRBJ1-4	-	TGTGCCAGCAGTGAAGCTGGTCCCGGGTGGGGAAGCGGGTCTAATGAAAAACTGTTTTTT	CASSEAGPGWGSGSNEKLFF
TRBV7-6	-	TRBJ2-7	TRBD1	TGTGCCAGCAGCCCGAGGACAGGATCAATCTACGAGCAGTACTTC	CASSPRTGSIYEQYF
TRBV19	-	TRBJ1-3	-	TGTGCCAGTAGTACCCCCGATTACACCATATATTTT	CASSTPDYTIYF
TRBV7-3	-	TRBJ2-2	-	TGTGCCAGCAGCCCTGTGGATGCAACCGGGGAGCTGTTTTTT	CASSPVDATGELFF
TRBV9	-	TRBJ2-3	-	TGTGCCAGCAGCGTAGGAACCAGGGGAGACACAGATACGCAGTATTTT	CASSVGTRGDTDTQYF
TRBV11-2	-	TRBJ2-4	TRBD2	TGTGCCAGCAGCTTAGGGGAGGGACCCTTAGCCAAAAACATTCAGTACTTC	CASSLGEGPLAKNIQYF
TRBV27	-	TRBJ2-7	TRBD1	TGTGCCAGCAGCCTGACAGGGTCGGGATACGAGCAGCACTTC	CASSLTGSGYEQHF
TRBV6-6	-	TRBJ2-3	-	TGTGCCAGCAGTTCTGACAGCACAGATACGCAGTATTTT	CASSSDSTDTQYF
TRBV7-8	-	TRBJ2-2	TRBD2	TGTGCCAGCAGCTTAGCGCTAGCGGGGGTGCCTTGGGGGGAGCTGTTTTTT	CASSLALAGVPWGELFF
TRBV29-1	once	TRBJ2-5	-	TGCAGCGTTGAAGAAGATATGAGAGGGAGAGAGACCCAGTACTTC	CSVEEDMRGRETQYF
TRBV10-1	-	TRBJ2-7	-	TGCGCCAGCAGTGAAGGTACCTACGAGCAGTACTTC	CASSEGTYEQYF
TRBV7-9	few	TRBJ1-2	-	TGTGCCGTCCAAGGCAACCTCTATGGCTACACCTTC	CAVQGNLYGYTF
TRBV5-1	-	TRBJ2-3	-	TGCGCCAGCAGCCCTGGCGGAGTATTAGATACGCAGTATTTT	CASSPGGVLDTQYF
TRBV12-2	-	TRBJ2-2	-	TGTGCAAGTCGCTGGGGACAGGTGAAAAACACCGGGGAGCTGTTTTTT	CASRWGQVKNTGELFF
TRBV5-4	once	TRBJ1-4	-	TGTGCCAGCAGCCCCGACCTGGATGAAAAACTGTTTTTT	CASSPDLDEKLFF
TRBV5-6	-	TRBJ1-2	TRBD1	TGTGCCAGCAGCCTACGACAGGGAGATTATGGCTACACCTTC	CASSLRQGDYGYTF
TRBV4-1	-	TRBJ1-5	TRBD1	TGCGCCAGCAGCCATGGGACAGGGGGTTATCAGCCCCAGCATTTT	CASSHGTGGYQPQHF
TRBV30	-	TRBJ2-5	TRBD1	TGTGCCTGGAACCCGGGACAGGGTTGGGAGACCCAGTACTTC	CAWNPGQGWETQYF
TRBV4-2	-	TRBJ2-1	-	TGTGCCAGCAGCCAGGGCCGGGGAAACAATGAGCAGTTCTTC	CASSQGRGNNEQFF
TRBV30	-	TRBJ1-5	TRBD1	TGTGCCTGGGACCATGGACAGGGGGCTCAGCCCCAGCATTTT	CAWDHGQGAQPQHF
TRBV6-5	-	TRBJ2-7	-	TGTGCCAGCAGTTACAAAGAGGGTTACGAGCAGTACTTC	CASSYKEGYEQYF
TRBV27	once	TRBJ2-6	-	TGTGCCAGCAGTGTCTCTGGTGCCAACGTCCTGACTTTC	CASSVSGANVLTF
TRBV9	-	TRBJ2-7	-	TGTGCCAGCAGCACCTCCGGGACGCCCTACGAGCAGTACTTC	CASSTSGTPYEQYF
TRBV7-9	-	TRBJ2-7	-	TGTGCCAGCAGCCCCCGGTTGGGCTACGAGCAGTACTTC	CASSPRLGYEQYF
TRBV5-1	once	TRBJ2-1	-	TGCGCCAGCAACCCCCCGGGTCTACGCTCCTACAATGAGCAGTTCTTC	CASNPPGLRSYNEQFF
TRBV30	-	TRBJ2-5	-	TGTGCCTGGAGTCCTGAAAACCGGGGGGAGACCCAGTACTTC	CAWSPENRGETQYF
TRBV7-9	-	TRBJ2-7	TRBD2	TGTGCCAGCCCTAGCGGGATGGGAGAGCAGTACTTC	CASPSGMGEQYF
TRBV28	once	TRBJ2-7	TRBD1	TGTGCCAGCGGAAGGGGCAGGGGGAACTACGAGCAGTACTTC	CASGRGRGNYEQYF
TRBV5-6	-	TRBJ1-1	-	TGTGCCAGCAGCTTGTTGATGGCAGCTATGAACACTGAAGCTTTCTTT	CASSLLMAAMNTEAFF
TRBV6-5	-	TRBJ2-2	-	TGTGCCAGCAGTCTACAAAACACCGGGGAGCTGTTTTTT	CASSLQNTGELFF
TRBV6-6	-	TRBJ2-7	-	TGTGCCAGCAGTTACGCGGGCGAGGGGGTATCCGAGCAGTACTTC	CASSYAGEGVSEQYF
TRBV4-3	-	TRBJ1-5	-	TGCGCCAGCAGCCAGACGAGCAATCAGCCCCAGCATTTT	CASSQTSNQPQHF
TRBV6-6	-	TRBJ2-7	-	TGTGCCAGCAGTTACTCGAGTGAGCAGTACTTC	CASSYSSEQYF
TRBV6-5	-	TRBJ2-1	TRBD2	TGTGCCAGCAGTTATATTCGGGGACTAGCGGGCAGTGAGCAGTTCTTC	CASSYIRGLAGSEQFF
TRBV6-9	-	TRBJ2-2	-	TGTGCCAGCAGTCCTAACACCGGGGAGCTGTTTTTT	CASSPNTGELFF
TRBV10-3	once	TRBJ2-1	TRBD1	TGTGCCATCAATGAAAGGGAGACAGGGTACAATGAGCAGTTCTTC	CAINERETGYNEQFF
TRBV11-2	-	TRBJ2-1	TRBD2	TGTGCCAGCAGCTTAGCACTAGCGGGGCCAAATGAGCAGTTCTTC	CASSLALAGPNEQFF
TRBV10-2	-	TRBJ1-5	-	TGCGCCAGCAGTGAGCAGGGGCCTAATCAGCCCCAGCATTTT	CASSEQGPNQPQHF
TRBV4-1	-	TRBJ2-3	TRBD2	TGCGCCAGCAGCCAAAGAGGACTAGCGGGAGATAGCCCAGATACGCAGTATTTT	CASSQRGLAGDSPDTQYF
TRBV5-6	-	TRBJ2-4	TRBD1	TGTGCCAGCAGCTTCCGGGACAGGGGGCACGGGGCCAAAAACATTCAGTACTTC	CASSFRDRGHGAKNIQYF
TRBV27	once	TRBJ2-7	-	TGTGCCAGCAGTTCACCGGGACACTACGAGCAGTACTTC	CASSSPGHYEQYF
TRBV7-9	-	TRBJ2-2	-	TGTGCCAGCAGCCCCCATTTGGCAGACTACACCGGGGAGCTGTTTTTT	CASSPHLADYTGELFF
TRBV19	-	TRBJ2-7	-	TGTGCCAGTAGTATAGCCCCAGGGAATCCCTACGAGCAGTACTTC	CASSIAPGNPYEQYF
TRBV6-6	-	TRBJ1-4	-	TGTGCCAGCAGTTACGCTTCGGGCGTGGGGGAGGAAAAACTGTTTTTT	CASSYASGVGEEKLFF
TRBV29-1	-	TRBJ1-3	-	TGCAGCGTTGGAGAGGACTCCTCTGGAAACACCATATATTTT	CSVGEDSSGNTIYF